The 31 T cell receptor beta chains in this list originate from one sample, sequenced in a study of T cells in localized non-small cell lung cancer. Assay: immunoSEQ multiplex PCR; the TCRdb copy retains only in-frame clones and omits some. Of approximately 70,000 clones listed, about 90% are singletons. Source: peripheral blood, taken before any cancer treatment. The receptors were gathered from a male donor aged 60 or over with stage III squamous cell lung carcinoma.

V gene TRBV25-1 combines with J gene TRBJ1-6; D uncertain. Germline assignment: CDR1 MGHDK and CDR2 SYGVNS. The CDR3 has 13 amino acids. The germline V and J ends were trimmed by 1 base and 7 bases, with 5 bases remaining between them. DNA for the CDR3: TGTGCCAGCAGTGAATTAAGGAATTCACCCCTCCACTTT. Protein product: CASSELRNSPLHF.

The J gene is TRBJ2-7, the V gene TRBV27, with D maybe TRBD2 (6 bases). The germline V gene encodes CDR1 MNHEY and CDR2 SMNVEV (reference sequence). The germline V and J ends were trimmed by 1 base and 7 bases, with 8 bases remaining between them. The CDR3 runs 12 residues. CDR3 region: CASSLLGGEQYV. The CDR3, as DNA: TGTGCCAGCAGTTTATTGGGGGGTGAGCAGTACGTC.

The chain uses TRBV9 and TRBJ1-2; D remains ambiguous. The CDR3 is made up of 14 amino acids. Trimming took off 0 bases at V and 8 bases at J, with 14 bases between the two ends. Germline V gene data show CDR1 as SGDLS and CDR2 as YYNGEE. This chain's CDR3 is CASSVASELSGYTF. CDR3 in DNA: TGTGCCAGCAGCGTAGCATCCGAATTATCAGGCTACACCTTC.

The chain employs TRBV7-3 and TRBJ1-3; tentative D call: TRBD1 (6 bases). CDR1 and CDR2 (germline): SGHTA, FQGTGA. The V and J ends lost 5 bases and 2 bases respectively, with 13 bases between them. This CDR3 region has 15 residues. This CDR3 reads CASSPQGSAGNTIYF. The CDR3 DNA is TGTGCCAGCAGCCCGCAGGGGAGTGCTGGAAACACCATATATTTT.

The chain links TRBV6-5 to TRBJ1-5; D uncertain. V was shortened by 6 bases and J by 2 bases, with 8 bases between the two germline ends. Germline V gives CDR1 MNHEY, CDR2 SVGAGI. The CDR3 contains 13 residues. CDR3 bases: TGTGCCAGCAGAGACACCCGCAATCAGCCCCAGCATTTT. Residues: CASRDTRNQPQHF.

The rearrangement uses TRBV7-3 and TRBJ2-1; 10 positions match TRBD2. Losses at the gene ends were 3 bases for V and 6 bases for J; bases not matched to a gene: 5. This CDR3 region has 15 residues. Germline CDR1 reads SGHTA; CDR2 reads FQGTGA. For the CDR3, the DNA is TGTGCCAGCAGCTTTATGTCTAGCGGGGGCAATGAGCAGTTCTTC. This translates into CASSFMSSGGNEQFF.

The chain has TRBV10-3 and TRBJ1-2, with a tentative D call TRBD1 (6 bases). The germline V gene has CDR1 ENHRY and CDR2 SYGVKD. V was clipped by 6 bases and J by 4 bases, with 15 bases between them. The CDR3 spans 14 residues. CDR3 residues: CAISRQAAGYGYTF. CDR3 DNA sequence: TGTGCCATCAGCCGACAGGCCGCAGGCTATGGCTACACCTTC.

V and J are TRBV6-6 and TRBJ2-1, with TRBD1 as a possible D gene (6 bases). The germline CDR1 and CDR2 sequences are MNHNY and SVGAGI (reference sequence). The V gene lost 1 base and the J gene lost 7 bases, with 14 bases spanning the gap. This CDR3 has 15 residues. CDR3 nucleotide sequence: TGTGCCAGCAGTTACTTTCCGGGACAAAAAAATGAGCAGTTCTTC. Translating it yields CASSYFPGQKNEQFF.

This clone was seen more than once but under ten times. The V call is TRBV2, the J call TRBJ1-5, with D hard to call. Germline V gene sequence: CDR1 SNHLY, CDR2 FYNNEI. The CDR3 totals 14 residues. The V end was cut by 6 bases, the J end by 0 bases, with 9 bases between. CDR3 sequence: CASRPGLSNQPQHF. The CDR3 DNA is TGTGCCAGCAGACCCGGACTTAGCAATCAGCCCCAGCATTTT.

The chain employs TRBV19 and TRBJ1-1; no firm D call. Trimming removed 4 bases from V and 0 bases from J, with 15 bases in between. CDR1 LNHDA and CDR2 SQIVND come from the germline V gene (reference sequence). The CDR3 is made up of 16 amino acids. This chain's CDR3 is CASSSPPGRVNTEAFF. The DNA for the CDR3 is TGTGCCAGTAGTAGCCCCCCCGGTCGAGTGAACACTGAAGCTTTCTTT.

The CDR3 bases are TGTGCCAGCGGGGACAGGGTTAACTATGGCTACACCTTC. It translates to CASGDRVNYGYTF. The V call is TRBV4-2, the J call TRBJ1-2, with 9 bases aligning to TRBD1. V shed 8 bases and J 1 base; nucleotides not matched to a gene: 2. From germline, CDR1 is LGHNA and CDR2 YNFKEQ. The CDR3 extends over 13 amino acids.

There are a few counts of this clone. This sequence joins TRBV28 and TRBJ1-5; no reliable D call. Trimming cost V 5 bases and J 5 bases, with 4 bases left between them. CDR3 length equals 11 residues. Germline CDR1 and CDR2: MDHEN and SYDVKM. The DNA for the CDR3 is TGTGCCAGCAGTGATGATCAGCCCCAGCATTTT. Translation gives CASSDDQPQHF. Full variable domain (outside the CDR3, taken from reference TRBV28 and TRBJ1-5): DVKVTQSSRYLVKRTGEKVFLECVQDMDHENMFWYRQDPGLGLRLIYFSYDVKMKEKGDIPEGYSVSREKKERFSLILESASTNQTSMYLCASSDDQPQHFGDGTRLSIL.

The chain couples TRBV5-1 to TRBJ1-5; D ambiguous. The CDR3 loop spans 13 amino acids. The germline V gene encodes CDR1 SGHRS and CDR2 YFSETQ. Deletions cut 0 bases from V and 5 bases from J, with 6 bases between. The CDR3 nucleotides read TGCGCCAGCAGCTTGGACAGCTATCAGCCCCAGCATTTT. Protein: CASSLDSYQPQHF. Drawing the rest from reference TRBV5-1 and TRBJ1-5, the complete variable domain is KAGVTQTPRYLIKTRGQQVTLSCSPISGHRSVSWYQQTPGQGLQFLFEYFSETQRNKGNFPGRFSGRQFSNSRSEMNVSTLELGDSALYLCASSLDSYQPQHFGDGTRLSIL.

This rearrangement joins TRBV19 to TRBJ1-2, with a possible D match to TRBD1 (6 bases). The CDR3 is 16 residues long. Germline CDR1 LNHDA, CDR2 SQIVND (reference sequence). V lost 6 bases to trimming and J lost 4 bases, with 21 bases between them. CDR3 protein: CASSPVRTARGYGYTF. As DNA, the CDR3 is TGTGCCAGTAGCCCCGTCCGGACAGCAAGAGGCTATGGCTACACCTTC.

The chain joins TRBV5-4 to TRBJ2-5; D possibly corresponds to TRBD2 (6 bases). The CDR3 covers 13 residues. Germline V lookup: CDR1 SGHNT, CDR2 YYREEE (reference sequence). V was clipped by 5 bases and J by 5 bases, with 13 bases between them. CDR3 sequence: CASRPGGGETQYF. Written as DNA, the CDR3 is TGTGCCAGCAGGCCCGGGGGTGGGGAGACCCAGTACTTC.

The CDR3 DNA sequence: TGTGCCAGCAGCTTATTTGGACAAGACACCGGGGAGCTGTTTTTT. It is translated as CASSLFGQDTGELFF. This chain joins TRBV7-2 and TRBJ2-2; D is perhaps TRBD1 (5 bases). This CDR3 contains 15 residues. V shed 2 bases and J shed 3 bases, with 10 bases lying between them. CDR1 is SGHTA and CDR2 is FQGNSA in the germline V gene. Combining the CDR3 with reference TRBV7-2 and TRBJ2-2 gives the whole variable domain GAGVSQSPSNKVTEKGKDVELRCDPISGHTALYWYRQSLGQGLEFLIYFQGNSAPDKSGLPSDRFSAERTGGSVSTLTIQRTQQEDSAVYLCASSLFGQDTGELFFGEGSRLTVL.

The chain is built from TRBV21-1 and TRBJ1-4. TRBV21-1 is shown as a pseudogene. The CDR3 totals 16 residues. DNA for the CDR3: TGTGCCAGCAGCAGACTTGTGAGGCGTTATAACGAAAAACTGTTTTTT. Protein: CASSRLVRRYNEKLFF.

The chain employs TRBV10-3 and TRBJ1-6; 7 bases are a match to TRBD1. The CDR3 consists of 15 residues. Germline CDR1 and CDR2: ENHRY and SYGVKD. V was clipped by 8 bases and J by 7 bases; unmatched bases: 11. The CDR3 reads CAIGRIGTANSPLHF. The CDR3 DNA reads TGTGCCATCGGGAGGATTGGGACAGCCAATTCACCCCTCCACTTT.

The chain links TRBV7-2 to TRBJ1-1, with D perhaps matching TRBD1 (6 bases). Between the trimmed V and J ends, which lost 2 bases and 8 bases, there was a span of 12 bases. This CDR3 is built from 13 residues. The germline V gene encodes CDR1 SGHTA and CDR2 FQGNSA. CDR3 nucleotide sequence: TGTGCCAGCAGCTTAACCAGGCAGGGGGAAGCTTTCTTT. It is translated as CASSLTRQGEAFF. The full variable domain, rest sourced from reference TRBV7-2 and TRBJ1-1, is GAGVSQSPSNKVTEKGKDVELRCDPISGHTALYWYRQSLGQGLEFLIYFQGNSAPDKSGLPSDRFSAERTGGSVSTLTIQRTQQEDSAVYLCASSLTRQGEAFFGQGTRLTVV.

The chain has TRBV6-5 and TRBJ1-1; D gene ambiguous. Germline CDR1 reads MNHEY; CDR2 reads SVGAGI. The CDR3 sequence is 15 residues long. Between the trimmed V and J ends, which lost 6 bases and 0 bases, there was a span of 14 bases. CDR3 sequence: CASSLPSGMNTEAFF. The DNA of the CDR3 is TGTGCCAGCAGCCTACCTTCGGGCATGAACACTGAAGCTTTCTTT.

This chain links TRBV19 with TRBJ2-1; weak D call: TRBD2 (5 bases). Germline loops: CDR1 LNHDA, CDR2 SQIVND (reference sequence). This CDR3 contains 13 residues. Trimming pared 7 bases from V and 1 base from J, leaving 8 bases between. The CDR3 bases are TGTGCCAGTAATCGGGGATCCTACAATGAGCAGTTCTTC. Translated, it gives CASNRGSYNEQFF.

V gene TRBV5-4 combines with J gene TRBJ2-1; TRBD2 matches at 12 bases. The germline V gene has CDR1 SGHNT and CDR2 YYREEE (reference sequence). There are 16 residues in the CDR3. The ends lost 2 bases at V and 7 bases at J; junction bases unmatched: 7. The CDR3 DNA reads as TGTGCCAGCAGCTTATCTCTAGCGGGGGGGAGGAATGAGCAGTTCTTC. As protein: CASSLSLAGGRNEQFF. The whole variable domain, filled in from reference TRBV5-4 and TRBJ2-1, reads ETGVTQSPTHLIKTRGQQVTLRCSSQSGHNTVSWYQQALGQGPQFIFQYYREEENGRGNFPPRFSGLQFPNYSSELNVNALELDDSALYLCASSLSLAGGRNEQFFGPGTRLTVL.

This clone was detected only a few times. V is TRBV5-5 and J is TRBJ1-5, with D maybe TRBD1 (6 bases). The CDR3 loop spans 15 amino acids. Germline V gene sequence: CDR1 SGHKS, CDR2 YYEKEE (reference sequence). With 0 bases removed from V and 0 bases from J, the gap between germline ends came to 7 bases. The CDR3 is CASSLADSSNQPQHF. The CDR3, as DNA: TGTGCCAGCAGCTTGGCGGACAGTAGCAATCAGCCCCAGCATTTT.

The CDR3 is CASSTVASGTQYF. DNA of the CDR3: TGTGCCAGTAGTACGGTAGCGTCCGGTACGCAGTATTTT. The chain carries TRBV19 and TRBJ2-3; possibly TRBD2 for D (5 bases). Germline loops: CDR1 LNHDA, CDR2 SQIVND (reference sequence). Trimming stripped 4 bases from V and 8 bases from J, with 13 bases between. The CDR3 covers 13 residues.

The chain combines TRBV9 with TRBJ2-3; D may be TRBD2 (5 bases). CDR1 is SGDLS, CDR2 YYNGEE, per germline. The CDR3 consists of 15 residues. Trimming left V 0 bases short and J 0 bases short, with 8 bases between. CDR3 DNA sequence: TGTGCCAGCAGCGTAGGGCGGGTTAGCACAGATACGCAGTATTTT. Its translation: CASSVGRVSTDTQYF.

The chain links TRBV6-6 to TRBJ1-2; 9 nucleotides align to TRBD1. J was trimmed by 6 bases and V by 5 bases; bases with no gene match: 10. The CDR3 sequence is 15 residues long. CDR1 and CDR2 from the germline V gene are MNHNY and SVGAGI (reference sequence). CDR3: CASSGGGTGSNGYTF. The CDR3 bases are TGTGCCAGCAGTGGAGGGGGGACAGGGTCGAATGGCTACACCTTC.

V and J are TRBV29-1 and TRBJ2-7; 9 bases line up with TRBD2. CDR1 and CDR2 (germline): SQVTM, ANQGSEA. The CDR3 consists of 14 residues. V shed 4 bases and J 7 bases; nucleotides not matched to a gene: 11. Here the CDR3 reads CSVGRAAGGEEQYF. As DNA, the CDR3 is TGCAGCGTTGGGAGAGCAGCGGGGGGCGAGGAGCAGTACTTC.

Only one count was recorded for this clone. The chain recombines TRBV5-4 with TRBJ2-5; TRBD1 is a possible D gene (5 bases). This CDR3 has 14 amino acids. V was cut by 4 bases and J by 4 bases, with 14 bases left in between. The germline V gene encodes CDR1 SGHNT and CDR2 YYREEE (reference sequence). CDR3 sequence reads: CASSLQGPGETQYF. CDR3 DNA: TGTGCCAGCAGCCTTCAGGGTCCAGGAGAGACCCAGTACTTC. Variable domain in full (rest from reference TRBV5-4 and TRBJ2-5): ETGVTQSPTHLIKTRGQQVTLRCSSQSGHNTVSWYQQALGQGPQFIFQYYREEENGRGNFPPRFSGLQFPNYSSELNVNALELDDSALYLCASSLQGPGETQYFGPGTRLLVL.

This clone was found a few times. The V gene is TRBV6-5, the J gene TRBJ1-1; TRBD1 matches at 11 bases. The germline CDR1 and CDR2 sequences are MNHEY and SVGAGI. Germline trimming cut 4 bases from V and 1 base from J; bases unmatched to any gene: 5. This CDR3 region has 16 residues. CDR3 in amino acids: CASSLGTGGRNTEAFF. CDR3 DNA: TGTGCCAGCAGTTTGGGGACAGGGGGGCGGAACACTGAAGCTTTCTTT.

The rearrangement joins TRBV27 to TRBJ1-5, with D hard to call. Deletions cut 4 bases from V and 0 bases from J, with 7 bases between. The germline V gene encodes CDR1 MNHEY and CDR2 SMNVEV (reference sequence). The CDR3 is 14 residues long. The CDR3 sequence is CASSSENSNQPQHF. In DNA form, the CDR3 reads TGTGCCAGCAGTTCAGAAAATAGCAATCAGCCCCAGCATTTT.

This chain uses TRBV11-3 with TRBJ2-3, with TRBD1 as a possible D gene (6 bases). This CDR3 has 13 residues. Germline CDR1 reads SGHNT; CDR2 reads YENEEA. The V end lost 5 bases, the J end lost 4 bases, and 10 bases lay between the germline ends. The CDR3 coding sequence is TGTGCCAGCAGCAAACAGGGTCCAGATACGCAGTATTTT. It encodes CASSKQGPDTQYF.